Presented here are 3 T cell receptor beta chains from one specimen sequenced in a study of OX40 agonist ivuxolimab in advanced cancers. Measured with immunoSEQ multiplex PCR; TCRdb has only the in-frame clones, and not every one. The sample has tens of thousands of clones, approximately 81% seen once. The sample in question was CD4+ or CD8+ T cells sorted from blood, obtained in a trial of the OX40 agonist ivuxolimab. The receptors were sampled from an adult with an advanced solid tumor such as melanoma, head and neck, liver or kidney cancer.

The gene calls are TRBV5-8 and TRBJ1-2; D is undetermined. This CDR3 has 14 amino acids. V dropped 0 bases and J dropped 2 bases, with 8 bases sitting between them. Germline V gene lookup returns CDR1 SGHTS and CDR2 YDEGEE. CDR3 sequence: CASSLGVSNYGYTF. CDR3 in DNA: TGTGCCAGCAGCTTGGGGGTCAGCAACTATGGCTACACCTTC.

The CDR3 region is CASSERDRANYGYTF. CDR3 nucleotide sequence: TGTGCCAGCAGCGAGAGGGACAGGGCTAACTATGGCTACACCTTC. J is TRBJ1-2 and V is TRBV9; TRBD1 aligns across 9 bases. The CDR3 covers 15 residues. With 3 bases clipped from V and 0 bases from J, the junction kept 3 bases outside the gene matches. CDR1 and CDR2 (germline): SGDLS, YYNGEE.

This chain links TRBV5-1 with TRBJ2-3, with D maybe TRBD1 (6 bases). Germline CDR1 reads SGHRS; CDR2 reads YFSETQ. The V end lost 0 bases, the J end lost 2 bases, and 7 bases lay between the germline ends. CDR3 length: 14 residues. The CDR3 nucleotides read TGCGCCAGCAGCTTGGGGGACACCACAGATACGCAGTATTTT. Residues: CASSLGDTTDTQYF. Supplemented by reference TRBV5-1 and TRBJ2-3, the full variable domain reads KAGVTQTPRYLIKTRGQQVTLSCSPISGHRSVSWYQQTPGQGLQFLFEYFSETQRNKGNFPGRFSGRQFSNSRSEMNVSTLELGDSALYLCASSLGDTTDTQYFGPGTRLTVL.